This T cell receptor (beta chain) emerged from a study of CD8 T cells in Susac syndrome. Negative isolation was used for CD8+ and CD4+ T cells, and FACS enrichment was applied to TEMRA cells. RNA in amounts of roughly 0.5 to 1 ug was reverse transcribed with random hexamers. TCRdb ran MiXCR on the immunoSEQ multiplex PCR reads and lists one entry per CDR3 protein. Of about 210,000 distinct CDR3 sequences listed, just under 95% are singletons. The CDR3 has 15 amino acids. With 5 bases clipped from V and 0 bases from J, the junction kept 7 bases outside the gene matches. The V gene's germline CDR1 is MNHEY and CDR2 SMNVEV (reference sequence).

This rearrangement joins TRBV27 to TRBJ2-7; 7 positions agree with TRBD1. The specimen was CD4+ T cells from PBMCs. This TCR was recovered from a human donor with multiple sclerosis. Here the CDR3 DNA reads TGTGCCAGCAGTCCCCGACAGGGAAGCTCCTACGAGCAGTACTTC. It encodes CASSPRQGSSYEQYF.